Shown below are 6 T cell receptor beta chains from a single sample sequenced in a study of identical twins (dated by TCRdb to about 2016). The library was produced with 5' RACE. The data were produced on an Illumina HiSeq 2000. TCRdb ran its own pipeline on the public reads, namely fastp trimming at Q25 and MiXCR clone calling, and kept in-frame beta chains. Each CDR3 protein gets just one entry, which takes the most common genes and DNA from the rows behind it. For this sample there are 450,000 or so distinct CDR3 sequences; 14% appear just once. 0.5% to 0.65% of the sample lies in the top ten. In addition, the sample was reused for a study of yellow fever vaccine responses in identical twins.

Sequenced sample: CD4+ T cells sorted from blood. These receptor sequences come from a woman aged 18-30 years in good health.

A few counts support this clonotype. V gene TRBV20-1 combines with J gene TRBJ2-5, with D tentatively TRBD2 (6 bases). This CDR3 region has 16 residues. Trimming stripped 3 bases from V and 5 bases from J, with 22 bases between. CDR1 and CDR2 from the germline V gene are DFQATT and SNEGSKA (reference sequence). CDR3 amino acids: CSAREPRGRRGETQYF. In nucleotides, the CDR3 is TGCAGTGCTAGGGAACCTCGAGGACGCCGGGGGGAGACCCAGTACTTC.

This clonotype appeared a few times. This sequence joins TRBV5-1 and TRBJ1-1, with D unresolved. Looked up from germline, CDR1 is SGHRS and CDR2 is YFSETQ. CDR3 length equals 11 residues. Between the trimmed V and J ends, which lost 4 bases and 11 bases, there was a span of 12 bases. The chain's CDR3 is CASSPGTMAFF. CDR3 nucleotide sequence: TGCGCCAGCAGCCCCGGAACGATGGCTTTCTTT. Using reference TRBV5-1 and TRBJ1-1 for the parts outside the CDR3, the full variable domain is KAGVTQTPRYLIKTRGQQVTLSCSPISGHRSVSWYQQTPGQGLQFLFEYFSETQRNKGNFPGRFSGRQFSNSRSEMNVSTLELGDSALYLCASSPGTMAFFGQGTRLTVV.

This clonotype was detected only a few times. The chain has TRBV3-1 and TRBJ2-7, with a possible D match to TRBD1 (6 bases). Germline loops: CDR1 LGHDT, CDR2 YNNKEL (reference sequence). V was shortened by 5 bases and J by 2 bases, with 13 bases between the two germline ends. The CDR3 is made up of 14 amino acids. The CDR3 region is CASSSTPGAYEQYF. As DNA, the CDR3 is TGTGCCAGCAGCTCGACGCCAGGGGCCTACGAGCAGTACTTC.

Only a few counts were recorded for this clonotype. This rearrangement joins TRBV7-8 to TRBJ2-4, with unresolved D. CDR1 and CDR2 (germline): SGHVS, FQNEAQ. The CDR3 totals 13 residues. Trimming removed 1 base from V and 11 bases from J, with 12 bases in between. The DNA for the CDR3 is TGTGCCAGCAGCTTAGAGTCCCCAGGTCTTCAGTACTTC. It translates to CASSLESPGLQYF. The variable domain in full, with the rest retrieved from reference TRBV7-8 and TRBJ2-4, is GAGVSQSPRYKVAKRGQDVALRCDPISGHVSLFWYQQALGQGPEFLTYFQNEAQLDKSGLPSDRFFAERPEGSVSTLKIQRTQQEDSAVYLCASSLESPGLQYFGAGTRLSVL.

This chain links TRBV20-1 with TRBJ1-1, with TRBD1 as a possible D gene (6 bases). The V end lost 0 bases, the J end lost 3 bases, and 20 bases lay between the germline ends. This CDR3 is 17 amino acids long. Germline V CDR1 and CDR2: DFQATT, SNEGSKA (reference sequence). This CDR3 reads CSARDFVLGAGDTEAFF. Here the CDR3 DNA reads TGCAGTGCTAGAGATTTTGTTTTGGGGGCGGGAGACACTGAAGCTTTCTTT.

This clonotype was found many times. The V and J genes are TRBV3-1 and TRBJ2-5; TRBD2 matches 9 bases. After removal of 1 base from V and 5 bases from J, the junction contained 8 bases not matched to a gene. CDR3 length: 16 residues. Germline lookup yields CDR1 LGHDT and CDR2 YNNKEL (reference sequence). The CDR3 sequence: CASSQGLAGGGETQYF. The CDR3 DNA follows: TGTGCCAGCAGCCAAGGGCTGGCGGGAGGGGGTGAGACCCAGTACTTC.